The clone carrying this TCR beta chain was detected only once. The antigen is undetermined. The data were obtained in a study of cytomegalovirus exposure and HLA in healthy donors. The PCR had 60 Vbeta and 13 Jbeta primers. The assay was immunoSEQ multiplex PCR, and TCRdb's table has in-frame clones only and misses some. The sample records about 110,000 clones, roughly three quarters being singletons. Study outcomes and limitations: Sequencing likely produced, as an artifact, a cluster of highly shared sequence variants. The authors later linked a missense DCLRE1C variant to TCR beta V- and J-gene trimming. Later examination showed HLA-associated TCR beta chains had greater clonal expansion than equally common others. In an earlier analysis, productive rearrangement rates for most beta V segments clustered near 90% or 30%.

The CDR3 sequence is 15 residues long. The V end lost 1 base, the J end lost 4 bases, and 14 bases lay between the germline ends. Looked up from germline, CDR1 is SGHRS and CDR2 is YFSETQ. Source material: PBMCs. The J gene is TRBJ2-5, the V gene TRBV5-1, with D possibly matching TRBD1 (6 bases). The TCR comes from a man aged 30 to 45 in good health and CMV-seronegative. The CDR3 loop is CASSLPDAGAETQYF. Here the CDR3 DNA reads TGCGCCAGCAGCTTGCCAGATGCAGGGGCAGAGACCCAGTACTTC.